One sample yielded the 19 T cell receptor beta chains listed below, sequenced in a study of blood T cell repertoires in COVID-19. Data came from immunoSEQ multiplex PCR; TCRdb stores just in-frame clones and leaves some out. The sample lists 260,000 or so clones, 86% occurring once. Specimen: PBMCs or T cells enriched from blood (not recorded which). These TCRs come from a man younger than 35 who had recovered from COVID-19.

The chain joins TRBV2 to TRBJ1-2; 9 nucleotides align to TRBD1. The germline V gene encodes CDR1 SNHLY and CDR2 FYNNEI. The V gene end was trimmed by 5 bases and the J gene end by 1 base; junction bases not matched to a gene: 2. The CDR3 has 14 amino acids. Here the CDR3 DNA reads TGTGCCAGCAGTCGGGACAGGGTTAACTATGGCTACACCTTC. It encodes CASSRDRVNYGYTF.

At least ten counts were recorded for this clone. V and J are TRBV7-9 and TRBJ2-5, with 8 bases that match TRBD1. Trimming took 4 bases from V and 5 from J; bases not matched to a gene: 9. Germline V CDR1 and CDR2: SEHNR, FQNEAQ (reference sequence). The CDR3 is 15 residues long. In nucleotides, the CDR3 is TGTGCCAGCAGCTCCCCTGGACAGGGCGACGAGACCCAGTACTTC. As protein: CASSSPGQGDETQYF.

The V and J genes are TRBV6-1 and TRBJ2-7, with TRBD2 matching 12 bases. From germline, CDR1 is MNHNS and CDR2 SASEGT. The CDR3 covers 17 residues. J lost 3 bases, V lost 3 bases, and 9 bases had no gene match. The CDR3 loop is CASSDGLAGGIIYEQYF. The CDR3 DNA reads TGTGCCAGCAGTGACGGGCTAGCGGGAGGGATAATCTACGAGCAGTACTTC.

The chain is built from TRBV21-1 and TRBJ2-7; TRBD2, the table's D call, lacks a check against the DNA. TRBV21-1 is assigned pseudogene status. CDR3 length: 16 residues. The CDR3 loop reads CASSKGTSGGHYEQYF. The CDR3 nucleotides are TGTGCCAGCAGCAAAGGGACTAGCGGGGGGCACTACGAGCAGTACTTC.

In DNA, the CDR3 is TGTGCCAGCAGCCAGGGGACAGGGGGCTTCACTGAAGCTTTCTTT. Translated, it gives CASSQGTGGFTEAFF. The chain recombines TRBV5-4 with TRBJ1-1; 12 nucleotides agree with TRBD1. The germline V gene encodes CDR1 SGHNT and CDR2 YYREEE (reference sequence). With 4 bases clipped from V and 4 bases from J, the junction kept 5 bases outside the gene matches. The CDR3 runs 15 residues.

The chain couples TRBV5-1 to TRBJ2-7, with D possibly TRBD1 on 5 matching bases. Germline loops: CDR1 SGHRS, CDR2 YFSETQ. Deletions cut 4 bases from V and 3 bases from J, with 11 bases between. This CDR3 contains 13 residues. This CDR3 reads CASSVATDYEQYF. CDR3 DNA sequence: TGCGCCAGCAGCGTCGCGACAGACTACGAGCAGTACTTC.

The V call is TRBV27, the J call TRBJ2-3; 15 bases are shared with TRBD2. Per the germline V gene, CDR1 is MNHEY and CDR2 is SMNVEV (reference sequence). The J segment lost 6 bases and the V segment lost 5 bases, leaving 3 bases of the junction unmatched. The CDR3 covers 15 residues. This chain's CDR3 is CASSLGTSGRDTQYF. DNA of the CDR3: TGTGCCAGCAGTCTAGGGACTAGCGGGAGGGATACGCAGTATTTT.

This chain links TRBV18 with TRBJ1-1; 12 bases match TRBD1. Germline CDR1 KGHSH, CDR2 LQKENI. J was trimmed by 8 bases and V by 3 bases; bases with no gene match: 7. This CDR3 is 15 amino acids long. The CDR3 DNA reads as TGTGCCAGCTCACCGTTGGGACAGGGGGCGGAGGAAGCTTTCTTT. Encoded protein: CASSPLGQGAEEAFF.

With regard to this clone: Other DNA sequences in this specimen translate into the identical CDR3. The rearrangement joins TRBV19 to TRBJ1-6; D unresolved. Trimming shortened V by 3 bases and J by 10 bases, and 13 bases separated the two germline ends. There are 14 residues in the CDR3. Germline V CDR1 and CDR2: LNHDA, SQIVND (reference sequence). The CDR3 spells CASSIIGGTSPLHF. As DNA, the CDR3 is TGTGCCAGTAGTATCATCGGAGGTACGTCACCCCTCCACTTT.

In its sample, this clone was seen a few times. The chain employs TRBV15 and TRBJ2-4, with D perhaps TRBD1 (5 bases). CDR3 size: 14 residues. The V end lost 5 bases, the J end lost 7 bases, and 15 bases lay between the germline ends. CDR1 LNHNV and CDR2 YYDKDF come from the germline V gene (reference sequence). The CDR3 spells CATSGATPGNIQYF. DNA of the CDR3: TGTGCCACCAGCGGAGCTACCCCAGGGAACATTCAGTACTTC.

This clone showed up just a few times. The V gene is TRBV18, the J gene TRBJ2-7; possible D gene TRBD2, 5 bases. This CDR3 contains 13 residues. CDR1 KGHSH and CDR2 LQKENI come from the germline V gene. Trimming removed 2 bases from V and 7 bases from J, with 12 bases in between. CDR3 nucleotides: TGTGCCAGCTCACCAGACGTCCAGCGGGAGCAGTACTTC. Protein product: CASSPDVQREQYF.

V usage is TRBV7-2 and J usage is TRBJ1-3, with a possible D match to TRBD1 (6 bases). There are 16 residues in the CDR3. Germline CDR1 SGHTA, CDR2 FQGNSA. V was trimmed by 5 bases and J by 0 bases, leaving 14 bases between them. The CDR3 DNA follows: TGTGCCAGCAGCACCCGGGACATCGGCTCTGGAAACACCATATATTTT. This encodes CASSTRDIGSGNTIYF. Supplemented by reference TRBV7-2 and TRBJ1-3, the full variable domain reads GAGVSQSPSNKVTEKGKDVELRCDPISGHTALYWYRQSLGQGLEFLIYFQGNSAPDKSGLPSDRFSAERTGGSVSTLTIQRTQQEDSAVYLCASSTRDIGSGNTIYFGEGSWLTVV.

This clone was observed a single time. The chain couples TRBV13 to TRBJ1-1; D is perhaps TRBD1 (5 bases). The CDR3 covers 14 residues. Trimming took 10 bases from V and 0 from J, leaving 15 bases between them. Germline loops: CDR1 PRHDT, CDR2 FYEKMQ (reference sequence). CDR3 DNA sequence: TGTGCCACCCACGTTGGGGGGATGAACACTGAAGCTTTCTTT. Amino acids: CATHVGGMNTEAFF.

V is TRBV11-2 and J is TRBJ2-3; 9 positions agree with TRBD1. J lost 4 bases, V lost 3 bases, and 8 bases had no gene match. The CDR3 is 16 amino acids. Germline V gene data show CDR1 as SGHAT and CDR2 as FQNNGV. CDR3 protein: CASSFLGTGIADTQYF. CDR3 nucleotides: TGTGCCAGCAGCTTTCTCGGGACAGGGATCGCAGATACGCAGTATTTT.

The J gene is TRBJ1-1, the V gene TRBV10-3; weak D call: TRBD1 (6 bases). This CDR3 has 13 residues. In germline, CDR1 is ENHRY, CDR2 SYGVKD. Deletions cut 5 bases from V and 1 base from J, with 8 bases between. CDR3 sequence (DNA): TGTGCCATCAGTCGGGACACGAACACTGAAGCTTTCTTT. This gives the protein CAISRDTNTEAFF.

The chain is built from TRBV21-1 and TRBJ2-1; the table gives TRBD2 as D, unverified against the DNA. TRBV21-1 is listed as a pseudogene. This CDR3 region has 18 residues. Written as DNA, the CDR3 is TGTGCCAGCAGCACCGGGACTAGCGGGAGAAGAAGACACAATGAGCAGTTCTTC. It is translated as CASSTGTSGRRRHNEQFF.

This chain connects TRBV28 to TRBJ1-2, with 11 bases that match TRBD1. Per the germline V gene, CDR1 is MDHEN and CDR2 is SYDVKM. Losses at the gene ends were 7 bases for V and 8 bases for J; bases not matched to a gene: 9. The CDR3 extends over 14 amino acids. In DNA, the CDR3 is TGTGCCAGCAACGAAGGACAGGGGGCTTTCGGCTACACCTTC. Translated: CASNEGQGAFGYTF.

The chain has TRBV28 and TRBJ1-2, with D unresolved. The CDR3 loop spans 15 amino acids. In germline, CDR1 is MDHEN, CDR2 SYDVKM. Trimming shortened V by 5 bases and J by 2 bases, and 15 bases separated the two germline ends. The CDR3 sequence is CASSTPPGQNYGYTF. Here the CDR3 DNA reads TGTGCCAGCAGTACACCCCCGGGTCAGAACTATGGCTACACCTTC.

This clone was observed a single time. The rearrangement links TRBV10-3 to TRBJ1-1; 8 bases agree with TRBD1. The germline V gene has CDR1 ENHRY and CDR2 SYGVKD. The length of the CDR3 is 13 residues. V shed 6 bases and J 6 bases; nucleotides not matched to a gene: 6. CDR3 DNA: TGTGCCATCAGGACAGGGGAATCCCCTGAAGCTTTCTTT. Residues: CAIRTGESPEAFF.